These T cell receptor beta chains were read from a single sample in a study of naive and memory T cell subsets. Via MiXCR, TCRdb re-called the 5' RACE reads, giving one row per CDR3 protein. This sample carries some 60,000 distinct CDR3 sequences, around 8% of them seen once, and the ten largest clones take 15% to 20%. The receptors shown here come from a female donor in good health. Each CDR3 is given with its conserved first and last residue. A D gene is named only where the DNA matches it firmly. Clone size is given for some rows only: seen once, a few or many times, or a class if the clone is expanded.

TGCAGTGCGAGCCGGGACTGGACACAAGAGACCCAGTACTTC | CSASRDWTQETQYF | TRBJ2-5 | - | many | TRBV20-1
TGTGCCTGGAGTTTCAAGGGGGGACAGGACCGCTCCTACGAGCAGTACTTC | CAWSFKGGQDRSYEQYF | TRBJ2-7 | TRBD1 | - | TRBV30
TGTGCCAGCAGCCGGACAGAATCCACCGGGGAGCTGTTTTTT | CASSRTESTGELFF | TRBJ2-2 | - | few | TRBV12-3/TRBV12-4
TGTGCCAGCAGTCCATGGGGGGGACAAAATGAGCAGTTCTTC | CASSPWGGQNEQFF | TRBJ2-1 | - | few | TRBV12-3/TRBV12-4
TGTGCCAGCGCCGGGACAGGGGTTTCAGATACGCAGTATTTT | CASAGTGVSDTQYF | TRBJ2-3 | TRBD1 | few | TRBV6-5
TGTGCCAGCAGCGTAAGCAGCAGGACAGATACGCAGTATTTT | CASSVSSRTDTQYF | TRBJ2-3 | - | few | TRBV9
TGTGCCAGCAGCCCCCGAGGGGAGGGAGGTACACACTACGAGCAGTACTTC | CASSPRGEGGTHYEQYF | TRBJ2-7 | TRBD2 | - | TRBV7-2
TGTGCCAGCAGAGGACAGGGGGACGGTTCACCCCTCCACTTT | CASRGQGDGSPLHF | TRBJ1-6 | TRBD1 | many | TRBV6-4
TGTGCCAGCACCGAATTGGGACTAGCGGGAGCCCCCTCGGGGTACAATGAGCAGTTCTTC | CASTELGLAGAPSGYNEQFF | TRBJ2-1 | TRBD2 | - | TRBV2
TGTGCCAGCAGCGGAGAGGGTACTGGGGCCAACGTCCTGACTTTC | CASSGEGTGANVLTF | TRBJ2-6 | - | few | TRBV9
TGTGCCAGCAGGCCTCCCTCGAGTAGCCAAGAGACCCAGTACTTC | CASRPPSSSQETQYF | TRBJ2-5 | - | few | TRBV28
TGTGCTAGTGGTTTGGTGGGCGGGGAAAACATTCAGTACTTC | CASGLVGGENIQYF | TRBJ2-4 | - | few | TRBV12-5
TGTGCCAGCTTTCCGGGACAAACTAGCAATCAGCCCCAGCATTTT | CASFPGQTSNQPQHF | TRBJ1-5 | - | - | TRBV6-1
TGTGCCAGCAGCGTAGTGGCAGGTGATGAGCAGTTCTTC | CASSVVAGDEQFF | TRBJ2-1 | - | few | TRBV9